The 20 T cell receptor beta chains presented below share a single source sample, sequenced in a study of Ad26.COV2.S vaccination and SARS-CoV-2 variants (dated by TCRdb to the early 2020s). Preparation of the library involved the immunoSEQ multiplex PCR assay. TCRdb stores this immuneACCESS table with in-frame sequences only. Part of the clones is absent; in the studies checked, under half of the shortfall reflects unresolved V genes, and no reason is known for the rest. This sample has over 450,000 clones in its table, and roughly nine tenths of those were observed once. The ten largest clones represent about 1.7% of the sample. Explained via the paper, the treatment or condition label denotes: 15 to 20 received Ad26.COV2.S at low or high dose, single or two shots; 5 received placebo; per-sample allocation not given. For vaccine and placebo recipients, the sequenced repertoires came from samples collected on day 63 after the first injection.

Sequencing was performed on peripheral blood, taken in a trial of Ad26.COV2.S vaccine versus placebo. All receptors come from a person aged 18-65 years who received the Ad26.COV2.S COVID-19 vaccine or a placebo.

In nucleotides, the CDR3 is TGTGCCAGCAGCGGAAACAATGCCGGGGAGCTGTTTTTT. Translating it yields CASSGNNAGELFF. The chain combines TRBV9 with TRBJ2-2; no firm D call. CDR3 size: 13 residues. The ends were cut back, 3 bases at V and 6 bases at J, with 9 bases in the middle. Germline values: CDR1 SGDLS, CDR2 YYNGEE. The entire variable domain, with the rest obtained from reference TRBV9 and TRBJ2-2, is as follows: DSGVTQTPKHLITATGQRVTLRCSPRSGDLSVYWYQQSLDQGLQFLIQYYNGEERAKGNILERFSAQQFPDLHSELNLSSLELGDSALYFCASSGNNAGELFFGEGSRLTVL.

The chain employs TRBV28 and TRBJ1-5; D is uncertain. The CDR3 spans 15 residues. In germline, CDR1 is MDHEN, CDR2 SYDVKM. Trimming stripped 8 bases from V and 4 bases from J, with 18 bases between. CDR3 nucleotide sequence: TGTGCCAGCTGCCTAGTAAACCAAAGGAATCAGCCCCAGCATTTT. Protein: CASCLVNQRNQPQHF.

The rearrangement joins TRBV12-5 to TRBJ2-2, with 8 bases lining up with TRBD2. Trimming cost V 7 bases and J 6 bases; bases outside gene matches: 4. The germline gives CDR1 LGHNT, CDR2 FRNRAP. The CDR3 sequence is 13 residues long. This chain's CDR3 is CASVDGGAGELFF. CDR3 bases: TGTGCTAGTGTTGACGGGGGGGCCGGGGAGCTGTTTTTT. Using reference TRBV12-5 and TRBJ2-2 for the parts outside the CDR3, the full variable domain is DARVTQTPRHKVTEMGQEVTMRCQPILGHNTVFWYRQTMMQGLELLAYFRNRAPLDDSGMPKDRFSAEMPDATLATLKIQPSEPRDSAVYFCASVDGGAGELFFGEGSRLTVL.

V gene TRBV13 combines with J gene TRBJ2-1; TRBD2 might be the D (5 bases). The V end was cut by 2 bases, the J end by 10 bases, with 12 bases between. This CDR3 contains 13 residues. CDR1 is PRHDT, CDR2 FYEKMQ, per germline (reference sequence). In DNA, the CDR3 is TGTGCCAGCAGCTTAAGGTCTCGAGGGGAGCAGTTCTTC. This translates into CASSLRSRGEQFF.

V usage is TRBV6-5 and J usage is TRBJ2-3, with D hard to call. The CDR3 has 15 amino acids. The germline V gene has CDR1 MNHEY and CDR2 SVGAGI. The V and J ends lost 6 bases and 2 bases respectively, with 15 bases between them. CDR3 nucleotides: TGTGCCAGCAGACGGACGCGTGGTTACACAGATACGCAGTATTTT. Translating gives CASRRTRGYTDTQYF.

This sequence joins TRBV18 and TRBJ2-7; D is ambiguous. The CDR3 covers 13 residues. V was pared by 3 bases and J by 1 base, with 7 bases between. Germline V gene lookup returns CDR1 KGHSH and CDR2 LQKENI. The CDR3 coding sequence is TGTGCCAGCTCACCGGGCGAATCCTACGAGCAGTACTTC. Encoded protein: CASSPGESYEQYF.

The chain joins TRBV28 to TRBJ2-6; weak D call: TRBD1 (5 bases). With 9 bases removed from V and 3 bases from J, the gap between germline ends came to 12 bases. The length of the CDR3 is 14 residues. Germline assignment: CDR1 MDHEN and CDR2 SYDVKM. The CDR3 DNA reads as TGTGCCAGTGGAGCAAGGGGTGGGGCCAACGTCCTGACTTTC. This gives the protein CASGARGGANVLTF.

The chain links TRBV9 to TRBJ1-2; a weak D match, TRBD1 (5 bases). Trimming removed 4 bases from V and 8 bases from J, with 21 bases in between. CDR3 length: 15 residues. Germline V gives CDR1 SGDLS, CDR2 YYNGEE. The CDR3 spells CASSPTDTRVGGYTF. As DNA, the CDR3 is TGTGCCAGCAGCCCTACGGACACTAGAGTAGGAGGCTACACCTTC.

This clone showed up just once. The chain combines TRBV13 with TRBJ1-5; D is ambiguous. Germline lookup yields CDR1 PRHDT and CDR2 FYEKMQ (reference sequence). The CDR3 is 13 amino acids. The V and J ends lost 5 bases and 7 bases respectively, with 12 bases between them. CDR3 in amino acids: CASSLGMGQPQHF. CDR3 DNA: TGTGCCAGCAGCCTCGGTATGGGCCAGCCCCAGCATTTT.

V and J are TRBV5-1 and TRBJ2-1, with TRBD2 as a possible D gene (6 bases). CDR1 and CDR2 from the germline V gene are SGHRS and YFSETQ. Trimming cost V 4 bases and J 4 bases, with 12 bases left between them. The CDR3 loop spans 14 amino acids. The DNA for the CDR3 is TGCGCCAGCAGCAGTGGGACTGTGTACAATGAGCAGTTCTTC. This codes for CASSSGTVYNEQFF.

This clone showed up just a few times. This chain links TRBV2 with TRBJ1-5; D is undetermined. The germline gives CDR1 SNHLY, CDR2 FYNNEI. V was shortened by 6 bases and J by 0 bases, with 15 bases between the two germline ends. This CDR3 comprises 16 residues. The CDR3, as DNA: TGTGCCAGCAGGCGGACTATAGCGAATAGCAATCAGCCCCAGCATTTT. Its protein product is CASRRTIANSNQPQHF.

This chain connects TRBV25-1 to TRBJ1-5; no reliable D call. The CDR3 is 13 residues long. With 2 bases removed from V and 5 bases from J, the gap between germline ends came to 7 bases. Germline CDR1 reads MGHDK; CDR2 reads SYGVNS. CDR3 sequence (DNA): TGTGCCAGCAGTGAACAAGGACATCAGCCCCAGCATTTT. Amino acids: CASSEQGHQPQHF.

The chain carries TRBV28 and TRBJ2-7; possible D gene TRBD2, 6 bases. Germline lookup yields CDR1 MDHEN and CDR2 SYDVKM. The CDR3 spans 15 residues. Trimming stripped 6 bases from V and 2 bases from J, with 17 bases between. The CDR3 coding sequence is TGTGCCAGCAGCCTCCACGGACCGGGGGCCTACGAGCAGTACTTC. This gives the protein CASSLHGPGAYEQYF.

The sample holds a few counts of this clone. As DNA, the CDR3 is TGTGCCAGCAGTGAAGAAGCGGGAGGGAACACCGGGGAGCTGTTTTTT. Its protein product is CASSEEAGGNTGELFF. The chain links TRBV6-4 to TRBJ2-2, with 9 bases lining up with TRBD2. The CDR3 is 16 residues long. CDR1 and CDR2 (germline): MRHNA, SNTAGT. The J segment lost 1 base and the V segment lost 3 bases, leaving 3 bases of the junction unmatched.

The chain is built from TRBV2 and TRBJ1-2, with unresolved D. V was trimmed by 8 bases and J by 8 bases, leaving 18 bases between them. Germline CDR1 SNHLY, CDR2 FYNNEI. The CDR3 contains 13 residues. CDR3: CASLTIREYGYTF. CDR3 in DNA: TGTGCCAGCCTGACGATAAGGGAGTACGGCTACACCTTC.

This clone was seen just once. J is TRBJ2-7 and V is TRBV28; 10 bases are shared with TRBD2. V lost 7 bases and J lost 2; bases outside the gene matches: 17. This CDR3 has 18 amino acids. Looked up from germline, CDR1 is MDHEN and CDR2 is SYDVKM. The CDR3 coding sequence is TGTGCCAGCATAAGGACTTCACTAGCGGGAAGGCATCCCTACGAGCAGTACTTC. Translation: CASIRTSLAGRHPYEQYF.

The CDR3 bases are TGTGCCAGTAGCAACCCCGGGACTGCCTACGAGCAGTACTTC. It yields the protein CASSNPGTAYEQYF. The rearrangement joins TRBV19 to TRBJ2-7, with D perhaps TRBD2 (6 bases). Germline V lookup: CDR1 LNHDA, CDR2 SQIVND (reference sequence). V was cut by 6 bases and J by 2 bases, with 14 bases left in between. The CDR3 loop spans 14 amino acids.

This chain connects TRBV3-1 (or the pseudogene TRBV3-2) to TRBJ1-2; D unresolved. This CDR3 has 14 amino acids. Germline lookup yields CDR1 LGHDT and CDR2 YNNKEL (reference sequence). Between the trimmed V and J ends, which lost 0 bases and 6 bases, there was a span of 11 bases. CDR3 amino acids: CASSQDLEWNGYTF. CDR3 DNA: TGTGCCAGCAGCCAAGATTTGGAGTGGAATGGCTACACCTTC.

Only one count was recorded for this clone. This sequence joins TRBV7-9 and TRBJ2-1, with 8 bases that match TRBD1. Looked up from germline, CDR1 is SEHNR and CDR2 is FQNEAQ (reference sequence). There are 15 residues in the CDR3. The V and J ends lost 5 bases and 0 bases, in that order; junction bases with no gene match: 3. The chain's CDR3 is CASSGTGYSYNEQFF. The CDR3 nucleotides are TGTGCCAGCAGCGGGACAGGTTACTCCTACAATGAGCAGTTCTTC.

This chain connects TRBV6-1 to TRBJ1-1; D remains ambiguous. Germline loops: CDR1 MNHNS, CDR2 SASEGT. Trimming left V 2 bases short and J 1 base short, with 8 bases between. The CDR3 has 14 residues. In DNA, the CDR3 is TGTGCCAGCAGTGAACACGCTGGGAACACTGAAGCTTTCTTT. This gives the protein CASSEHAGNTEAFF.